The T cell receptor beta chain under discussion was sequenced for a study of blood T cells in healthy people across ages. Germline V gene data show CDR1 as LNHDA and CDR2 as SQIVND (reference sequence). V was trimmed by 11 bases and J by 4 bases, leaving 12 bases between them. The CDR3 contains 11 residues. This clonotype was recorded a few times. Its antigen is unknown. A J-beta primer mix and a sample-barcoded 5' primer were used in a second PCR of about 6 to 12 cycles. From the 5' RACE reads, TCRdb called clonotypes with MiXCR, one entry per CDR3 protein. The table has roughly 860,000 distinct CDR3 sequences, 60% to 80% seen once. Whole-study results and caveats: Higher diversity and more naive CD4+ cells were features of long-lived donors, compared to aged donors. Strong correlation was found linking TCR beta diversity to naive T cell percentage.

The receptor was isolated from a man in his thirties or forties in good health. The chain uses TRBV19 and TRBJ2-7; D is undetermined. What was sequenced was blood. CDR3 nucleotides: TGTGCCGTCCGGGTAGGGTACGAGCAGTACTTC. Amino acid sequence: CAVRVGYEQYF.